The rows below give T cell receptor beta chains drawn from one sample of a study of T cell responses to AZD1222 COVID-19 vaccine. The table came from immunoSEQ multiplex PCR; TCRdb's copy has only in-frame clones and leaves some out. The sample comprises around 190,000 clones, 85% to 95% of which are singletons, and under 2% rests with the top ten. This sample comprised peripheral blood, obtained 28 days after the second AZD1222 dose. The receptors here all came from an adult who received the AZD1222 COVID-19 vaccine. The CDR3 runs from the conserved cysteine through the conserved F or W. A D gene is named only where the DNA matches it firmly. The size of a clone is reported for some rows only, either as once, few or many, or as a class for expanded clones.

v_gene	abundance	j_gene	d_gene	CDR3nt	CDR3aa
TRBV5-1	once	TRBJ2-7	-	TGCGCCAGCAGCCTGGGACTTCAAAGCTCCTACGAGCAGTACTTC	CASSLGLQSSYEQYF
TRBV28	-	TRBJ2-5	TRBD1	TGTGCCAGCAGGGAGACAGGGGGCGCTTGGGAGACCCAGTACTTC	CASRETGGAWETQYF
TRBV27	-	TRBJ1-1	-	TGTGCCAGCAGTTTAGCAGGGAACACTGAAGCTTTCTTT	CASSLAGNTEAFF
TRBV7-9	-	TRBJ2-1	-	TGTGCCAGCACCTTAGGTGGAGGGTACAATGAGCAGTTCTTC	CASTLGGGYNEQFF
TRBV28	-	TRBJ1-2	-	TGTGCCAGCAGTTTAGAAGGACAGCTTAACTATGGCTACACCTTC	CASSLEGQLNYGYTF
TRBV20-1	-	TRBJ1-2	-	TGCAGTGCTGCGAATAACTATGGCTACACCTTC	CSAANNYGYTF
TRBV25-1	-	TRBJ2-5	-	TGTGCCAGCAGTTCGGCTACCGGAGTTACCCAGTACTTC	CASSSATGVTQYF
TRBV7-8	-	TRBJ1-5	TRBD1	TGTGCCAGCAACCTAGGGACAGGGGGTAGAAGCAATCAGCCCCAGCATTTT	CASNLGTGGRSNQPQHF
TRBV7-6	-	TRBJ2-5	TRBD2	TGTGCCAGCAGCTTGGGAGCGGGGGGTCGAACGCACCAAGAGACCCAGTACTTC	CASSLGAGGRTHQETQYF
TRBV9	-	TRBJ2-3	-	TGTGCCAGCAGCGTAGTGGGGGGGCCCCCAGATACGCAGTATTTT	CASSVVGGPPDTQYF
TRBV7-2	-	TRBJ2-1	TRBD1	TGTGCCAGCAGCCCTGGACAGGGCTTTCCAAACAATGAGCAGTTCTTC	CASSPGQGFPNNEQFF
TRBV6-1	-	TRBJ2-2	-	TGTGCCAGCAGTGAAGGGCCAGGTTACACCGGGGAGCTGTTTTTT	CASSEGPGYTGELFF
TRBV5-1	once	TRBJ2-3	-	TGCGCCAGCAGCGCGACCTCCAGCGTTAGAGGCACAGATACGCAGTATTTT	CASSATSSVRGTDTQYF
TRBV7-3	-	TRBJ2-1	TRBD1	TGTGCCAGCAGCGTGGACAGGGGGCCGGGAAATGAGCAGTTCTTC	CASSVDRGPGNEQFF
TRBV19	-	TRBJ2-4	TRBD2	TGTGCCAGTAGCTTCTCTAGCGGGAGGGCCGTGAAAAACATTCAGTACTTC	CASSFSSGRAVKNIQYF